This T cell receptor (beta chain) was obtained from a study of blood T cell repertoires in COVID-19 (dated by TCRdb to 2020 to 2021). Regarding the complete study: Samples covering the acute and convalescent phases of COVID-19 were provided by collaborators in the United States, Italy and Spain. The prospective study material was composed of cDNA or gDNA derived from T cells, B-cell-depleted T cells, or PBMCs. Sample metadata almost always included a de-identified subject ID, COVID-19 status, age in years and sex. Where available, HLA class I and class II types were obtained from metadata supplied by the sample provider rather than from assay-based typing. The samples were drawn from two sources: the first 160 participants of the ongoing ImmuneRACE study, and fewer than 1,500 subjects contributed by 6 global collaborators. Deeply sampled blood TCRbeta repertoires from subjects exposed to, actively infected with, or recovered from COVID-19 were included in the dataset. A freely available public database, intended as a resource for researchers studying the immune response to SARS-CoV-2, is where the repertoires were released.

As for this clone: Its cognate antigen has yet to be identified. Base qualities are not provided; no much larger clone lies one nucleotide away.

General study outcomes and caveats: How much clinical and demographic metadata was included differed by source and by participant, and the metadata was provided uncurated.

Sequences MDHEN (CDR1) and SYDVKM (CDR2) are obtained from the germline V gene. V gives up 6 bases and J gives up 7 bases, and the segment between their germline ends measures 15 bases. From the cysteine through the phenylalanine, the CDR3 covers 14 amino acids. Only the CDR3 DNA is retained, 42 bases long and in frame from the first base. The immunoSEQ Assay, a bias-controlled multiplex PCR, was used to amplify TCRbeta CDR3 regions from genomic DNA. The original pipeline was this. Nucleated cell counts per sample were estimated from amplification of reference gene primers within the assay. To quantify the absolute abundance of each unique TCRbeta CDR3 rearrangement, sequence reads were collapsed and filtered. Productive Simpson clonality was computed per sample as the square root of Simpson's diversity index over productive rearrangements. TCRdb limited this immuneACCESS table to in-frame rearrangements with V and J called. A share of clones is missing; checked studies link under half to unresolved V genes, and the rest is unexplained. V, J and clone size derive from that table, while D and trimming were established from the DNA sequence. The sample contains nearly 25,000 clones, about 72% of them found a single time. The ten largest clones add up to approximately 40% of the sample.

The collaborating institutions used their own protocols to collect whole blood in K2EDTA tubes. Collaborator samples were shipped for TCRbeta analysis as frozen whole blood, isolated PBMCs, or DNA extracted from either sample type. The V and J segments used are TRBV28 and TRBJ1-4; there is no confident call for the D gene. Sequenced input: peripheral blood. This receptor was identified in a woman aged 80 or older with acute or convalescent COVID-19. The nucleotides are TGTGCCAGCAGCAAGACAATGCGAAGTGAAAAACTGTTTTTT. Its translation reads: CASSKTMRSEKLFF.